One and the same sample provided the 9 T cell receptor beta chains below, sequenced in a study of Ad26.COV2.S vaccination and SARS-CoV-2 variants. This sample's treatment: around 19 received Ad26.COV2.S at low or high dose, single or two shots; about 5 received placebo; per-sample allocation not given. Vaccine and placebo recipients were sampled on day 63 after the first injection. Generated by immunoSEQ multiplex PCR, the TCRdb table keeps only in-frame clones and is missing some. This table has 250,000 or so clones, approximately 88% appearing once. The material sequenced was peripheral blood, taken in a trial of Ad26.COV2.S vaccine versus placebo. These TCRs come from a person aged 18-65 years who received the Ad26.COV2.S COVID-19 vaccine or a placebo.

The chain uses TRBV6-5 and TRBJ2-1; 9 bases map to TRBD2. Germline CDR1 and CDR2: MNHEY and SVGAGI. Trimming cost V 2 bases and J 9 bases; bases outside gene matches: 5. The CDR3 contains 14 residues. The CDR3, as DNA: TGTGCCAGCAGTTACAGCGGGAGGTGGGTTGAGCAGTTCTTC. It translates to CASSYSGRWVEQFF.

The chain carries TRBV27 and TRBJ2-2, with D unresolved. The CDR3 is 15 amino acids. Germline V lookup: CDR1 MNHEY, CDR2 SMNVEV (reference sequence). V was clipped by 3 bases and J by 4 bases, with 12 bases between them. CDR3 in amino acids: CASSLGSLPTGELFF. CDR3 in DNA: TGTGCCAGCAGTTTGGGGTCCTTGCCCACCGGGGAGCTGTTTTTT.

The chain has TRBV30 and TRBJ2-7; D may correspond to TRBD1 or TRBD2 (6 bases each). Germline CDR1 reads GTSNPN; CDR2 reads SVGIG (reference sequence). This CDR3 comprises 15 residues. Between the trimmed V and J ends, which lost 3 bases and 1 base, there was a span of 16 bases. CDR3 nucleotides: TGTGCCTGGAGCCGGGGGCGGCAGGTGTCCTACGAGCAGTACTTC. Protein: CAWSRGRQVSYEQYF.

The gene calls are TRBV27 and TRBJ2-1; 12 bases are shared with TRBD2. J gave up 2 bases and V 6 bases, and 8 bases lay outside the gene matches. The CDR3 spans 17 residues. Germline V gives CDR1 MNHEY, CDR2 SMNVEV (reference sequence). The CDR3 nucleotides are TGTGCCAGCAGAAAAGAGGGACTAGCGGGTGCCTACAATGAGCAGTTCTTC. Residues: CASRKEGLAGAYNEQFF.

In this sample, this clone turned up once. The gene calls are TRBV5-5 and TRBJ1-5, with D unresolved. Deletions cut 2 bases from V and 1 base from J, with 4 bases between. This CDR3 is built from 13 residues. Germline-derived CDR1 and CDR2 are SGHKS and YYEKEE (reference sequence). The CDR3, as DNA: TGTGCCAGCAGCTTAGAAAGCAATCAGCCCCAGCATTTT. Protein product: CASSLESNQPQHF.

The chain recombines TRBV13 with TRBJ2-3; D may be TRBD2 (5 bases). Germline-derived CDR1 and CDR2 are PRHDT and FYEKMQ (reference sequence). Trimming took 4 bases from V and 4 from J, leaving 6 bases between them. This CDR3 has 12 residues. The CDR3: CASSSGSDTQYF. In DNA form, the CDR3 reads TGTGCCAGCAGCTCGGGGTCAGATACGCAGTATTTT.

The rearrangement joins TRBV6-5 to TRBJ1-2; 8 positions agree with TRBD1. Trimming at V came to 7 bases and at J to 2 bases, leaving 3 bases not matched to a gene. Germline V lookup: CDR1 MNHEY, CDR2 SVGAGI. CDR3 length: 13 residues. In DNA form, the CDR3 reads TGTGCCAGCACTCGGACAGGGAACTATGGCTACACCTTC. As protein: CASTRTGNYGYTF.

The rearrangement links TRBV19 to TRBJ1-1, with a weak D call TRBD1 (6 bases). Trimming removed 1 base from V and 4 bases from J, with 13 bases in between. The CDR3 loop spans 15 amino acids. Germline assignment: CDR1 LNHDA and CDR2 SQIVND (reference sequence). The CDR3 sequence is CASSIGGQRFTEAFF. The DNA for the CDR3 is TGTGCCAGTAGTATAGGTGGACAGCGTTTCACTGAAGCTTTCTTT. Drawing the rest from reference TRBV19 and TRBJ1-1, the complete variable domain is DGGITQSPKYLFRKEGQNVTLSCEQNLNHDAMYWYRQDPGQGLRLIYYSQIVNDFQKGDIAEGYSVSREKKESFPLTVTSAQKNPTAFYLCASSIGGQRFTEAFFGQGTRLTVV.

The V call is TRBV4-1, the J call TRBJ2-7, with D perhaps TRBD1 or TRBD2 (5 bases each). This CDR3 has 15 residues. Germline lookup yields CDR1 MGHRA and CDR2 YSYEKL. V was cut by 0 bases and J by 5 bases, with 14 bases left in between. The CDR3, as DNA: TGCGCCAGCAGCCAAGACAGGGTCGAGGGTAACGAGCAGTACTTC. Its translation is CASSQDRVEGNEQYF.